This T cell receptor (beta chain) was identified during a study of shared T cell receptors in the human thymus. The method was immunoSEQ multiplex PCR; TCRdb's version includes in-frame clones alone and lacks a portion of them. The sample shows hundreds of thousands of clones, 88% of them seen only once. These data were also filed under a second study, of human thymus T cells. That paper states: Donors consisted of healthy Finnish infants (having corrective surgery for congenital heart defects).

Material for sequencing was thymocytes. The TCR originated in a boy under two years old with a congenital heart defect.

DNA for the CDR3: TGTGCCAGCTACTCGCCCGGGACAGGGCTGAACGAGCAGTACTTC. This codes for CASYSPGTGLNEQYF. The chain employs TRBV6-5 and TRBJ2-7, with TRBD1 matching 9 bases. Germline V gene data show CDR1 as MNHEY and CDR2 as SVGAGI. Trimming cost V 8 bases and J 5 bases; bases outside gene matches: 13. The CDR3 runs to 15 residues.